This TCR beta chain derives from a study of blood T cell repertoires in COVID-19 (dated by TCRdb to about 2020). With respect to the entire study: Collaborator samples came from the United States, Italy and Spain and covered acute and convalescent phases of COVID-19. Where available, HLA class I and class II types were obtained from metadata supplied by the sample provider rather than from assay-based typing. The material from the prospective study consisted of cDNA or gDNA derived from T cells, B-cell-depleted T cells, or PBMCs. A freely available public database, intended as a resource for researchers studying the immune response to SARS-CoV-2, is where the repertoires were released. Deeply sampled blood TCRbeta repertoires from subjects exposed to, actively infected with, or recovered from COVID-19 were included in the dataset. Sample metadata almost always included a de-identified subject ID, COVID-19 status, age in years and sex. Samples were obtained from the ongoing ImmuneRACE study (first 160 participants) and from some 1,200 subjects provided by 6 global collaborators. Summary of the overall study and its limitations: Clinical and demographic metadata were provided uncurated, with the amount varying by source and participant.

Each collaborating institution followed its own protocols to collect whole blood in K2EDTA tubes. For TCRbeta analysis, collaborator samples were shipped as frozen whole blood, as isolated PBMCs, or as DNA extracted from either sample type. TCRbeta CDR3 regions were amplified from genomic DNA by means of the immunoSEQ Assay, a bias-controlled multiplex PCR. On the study's bioinformatics: Nucleated cell counts per sample were estimated from amplification of reference gene primers within the assay. To quantify the absolute abundance of each unique TCRbeta CDR3 rearrangement, sequence reads were collapsed and filtered. For each sample, productive Simpson clonality was calculated by taking the square root of Simpson's diversity index across productive rearrangements. Held by TCRdb, this immuneACCESS table contains in-frame sequences only and omits some clones. Under half of the omission traces to an unresolved V gene where checked; the cause of the rest is unknown. D and trimming were read from the DNA, whereas the V and J calls and clone size are those reported in that table. The sample records some 270,000 clones, about 89% of which are singletons. The ten largest clones add up to about 8.8% of the sample.

This clone was detected only a few times. There is no known antigen for this receptor. Base quality data are lacking; no much larger clone is found one base away. The cysteine opens and the phenylalanine closes a CDR3 of 15 amino acids. The retained sequence is limited to the CDR3, 45 bases, with the frame set at the first base. From the germline V gene (reference sequence), CDR1 is SGHKS and CDR2 is YYEKEE. At the junction V is shortened by 0 bases and J by 4 bases; bases outside the gene matches: 4. The specimen was peripheral blood. In this chain, TRBV5-5 is recombined with TRBJ2-7; the central 10 bases match TRBD2. This receptor was taken from a man aged 35-49 years with active or convalescent COVID-19. The CDR3 protein sequence reads: CASSLVSGRAYEQYF. The DNA reads as follows: TGTGCCAGCAGCTTGGTAAGCGGGAGGGCTTACGAGCAGTACTTC.